Given below is one T cell receptor beta chain in context. Participant-reported clinical history was the basis for cohort assignment. Recovered status in Cohort 3 required two negative PCRs, clearance, or symptom resolution. The data stem from a study of blood T cell repertoires in COVID-19. Across the study: The United States, Italy and Spain provided the acute and convalescent COVID-19 samples.

In the source study's methods: Estimated nucleated cell counts came from reference gene primer amplification. Measured with immunoSEQ multiplex PCR; TCRdb has only the in-frame clones, and not every one. The V and J calls and the clone size are those of that table, but D and trimming were determined from the DNA. Of approximately 300,000 clones listed, approximately 84% are singletons. The CDR3 sequence is 14 residues long. Trimming took 1 base from V and 1 from J, leaving 11 bases between them. Germline CDR1 reads GTSNPN; CDR2 reads SVGIG (reference sequence). The chain is built from TRBV30 and TRBJ2-7; D may be TRBD2 (5 bases). This TCR derives from a man younger than 45 who had recovered from COVID-19. Sequenced material: PBMCs or T cells enriched from blood (not recorded which). CDR3 residues: CAWSAAGNSYEQYF. As DNA, the CDR3 is TGTGCCTGGAGTGCGGCGGGCAATTCCTACGAGCAGTACTTC.